The next 7 T cell receptor beta chains were all read from a single sample in a study of cytomegalovirus exposure and HLA in healthy donors. The PCR contained 60 Vbeta and 13 Jbeta primers. The repertoire was sequenced with immunoSEQ multiplex PCR; TCRdb's copy has only in-frame clones and lacks some. The sample shows approximately 200,000 clones, 60% to 85% of them seen only once. The sequenced material came from PBMCs. These receptors all stem from a man aged 35 to 55 in good health and CMV-seronegative.

In its sample, this clone was seen a few times. The V call is TRBV6-6, the J call TRBJ2-7; D might be TRBD2 (6 bases). Germline lookup yields CDR1 MNHNY and CDR2 SVGAGI (reference sequence). The V gene lost 6 bases and the J gene lost 6 bases, with 9 bases spanning the gap. The CDR3 runs 11 residues. CDR3 DNA sequence: TGTGCCAGCAGCATCGGGGGCGAGCAGTACTTC. Translation gives CASSIGGEQYF.

The chain employs TRBV27 and TRBJ2-1; 7 bases fit TRBD2. The CDR3 is 16 amino acids. Trimming at V came to 0 bases and at J to 3 bases, leaving 5 bases not matched to a gene. Germline loops: CDR1 MNHEY, CDR2 SMNVEV (reference sequence). This CDR3 reads CASSLSSGEVYNEQFF. CDR3 coding DNA: TGTGCCAGCAGTTTATCGAGCGGGGAGGTCTACAATGAGCAGTTCTTC.

V is TRBV9 and J is TRBJ2-3; tentative D call: TRBD2 (5 bases). The CDR3 runs 14 residues. Germline lookup yields CDR1 SGDLS and CDR2 YYNGEE. Trimming left V 0 bases short and J 5 bases short, with 10 bases between. For the CDR3, the DNA is TGTGCCAGCAGCGTAGACGGGGTCGGAGATACGCAGTATTTT. Translation gives CASSVDGVGDTQYF.

This chain joins TRBV5-1 and TRBJ2-1; D is uncertain. CDR1 is SGHRS, CDR2 YFSETQ, per germline. The CDR3 spans 16 residues. The germline V and J ends were trimmed by 0 bases and 0 bases, with 10 bases remaining between them. CDR3 sequence reads: CASSLEPLSSYNEQFF. As DNA, the CDR3 is TGCGCCAGCAGCTTGGAGCCGTTGAGCTCCTACAATGAGCAGTTCTTC.

In DNA form, the CDR3 reads TGTGCCAGCAGCTCGCGGGACGGATACAATGAGCAGTTCTTC. As protein: CASSSRDGYNEQFF. The chain combines TRBV11-1 with TRBJ2-1; tentative D call: TRBD2 (6 bases). CDR1 and CDR2 (germline): SGHAT, FQDESV (reference sequence). The CDR3 spans 14 residues. V shed 4 bases and J shed 4 bases, with 11 bases lying between them.

The genes are TRBV7-2 and TRBJ2-3; 10 bases line up with TRBD2. Germline V gene lookup returns CDR1 SGHTA and CDR2 FQGNSA. The CDR3 consists of 16 residues. V dropped 3 bases and J dropped 0; count of bases not matched to a gene: 3. The CDR3, as DNA: TGTGCCAGCAGCTTGGCTAGCGGGGGAAGCACAGATACGCAGTATTTT. It yields the protein CASSLASGGSTDTQYF.

V and J are TRBV15 and TRBJ1-5; a possible D gene is TRBD1 (6 bases). Deletions cut 0 bases from V and 2 bases from J, with 14 bases between. CDR1 is LNHNV and CDR2 is YYDKDF in the germline V gene (reference sequence). The CDR3 has 17 residues. CDR3 sequence: CATSRDLSNRGNQPQHF. CDR3 DNA: TGTGCCACCAGCAGAGATCTCTCAAACAGGGGCAATCAGCCCCAGCATTTT.